This entry lists 28 T cell receptor beta chains sequenced from one sample in a study of shared clonotypes between healthy human individuals. Assay used: immunoSEQ multiplex PCR; TCRdb lists only in-frame clones, some missing. Of under 1,900,000 clones in the sample, 97% to 99% are singletons; the top ten hold around 0.33%. The sample consisted of naive CD4+ T cells sorted from blood. Subset noted: CD45RA+ positively selected. All receptors derive from a young man in good health.

The chain is built from TRBV6-5 and TRBJ2-7, with a weak D call TRBD1 (5 bases). Germline V gene data show CDR1 as MNHEY and CDR2 as SVGAGI. The CDR3 has 13 residues. Between the trimmed V and J ends, which lost 3 bases and 5 bases, there was a span of 11 bases. CDR3 in amino acids: CASSYAGWDEQYF. The CDR3 coding sequence is TGTGCCAGCAGTTATGCAGGGTGGGACGAGCAGTACTTC.

The rearrangement joins TRBV13 to TRBJ1-3; unclear D gene. Germline V CDR1 and CDR2: PRHDT, FYEKMQ (reference sequence). V lost 0 bases, J lost 4 bases, and 7 bases lay in between. CDR3 length equals 14 residues. CDR3 sequence (DNA): TGTGCCAGCAGCTTAGGCGTTAGGGGAAACACCATATATTTT. This encodes CASSLGVRGNTIYF.

The gene calls are TRBV7-6 and TRBJ1-5; D unclear. There are 13 residues in the CDR3. From germline, CDR1 is SGHVS and CDR2 FNYEAQ. The V and J ends lost 5 bases and 5 bases respectively, with 10 bases between them. The CDR3 protein is CASSPLPHQPQHF. The CDR3 DNA reads as TGTGCCAGCAGCCCCCTCCCCCATCAGCCCCAGCATTTT.

This chain connects TRBV30 to TRBJ2-2; possibly TRBD1 for D (6 bases). This CDR3 has 13 amino acids. CDR1 GTSNPN and CDR2 SVGIG come from the germline V gene (reference sequence). V lost 4 bases to trimming and J lost 2 bases, with 8 bases between them. The CDR3 sequence: CAWKGHNTGELFF. In nucleotides, the CDR3 is TGTGCCTGGAAGGGACACAACACCGGGGAGCTGTTTTTT.

The chain employs TRBV6-5 and TRBJ1-5; possibly TRBD1 for D (6 bases). Germline V gene lookup returns CDR1 MNHEY and CDR2 SVGAGI. The CDR3 is 13 amino acids. The V end lost 9 bases, the J end lost 5 bases, and 14 bases lay between the germline ends. The CDR3 nucleotides read TGTGCCAGTAGTCTGGACAGTTATCAGCCCCAGCATTTT. This translates into CASSLDSYQPQHF.

This clone showed up just once. This rearrangement joins TRBV19 to TRBJ2-2; TRBD1 matches 7 bases. J lost 0 bases, V lost 7 bases, and 5 bases had no gene match. Germline V gene data show CDR1 as LNHDA and CDR2 as SQIVND (reference sequence). The CDR3 loop spans 15 amino acids. CDR3 residues: CASTHRGANTGELFF. In DNA form, the CDR3 reads TGTGCCAGTACCCACAGGGGCGCGAACACCGGGGAGCTGTTTTTT.

V is TRBV6-1 and J is TRBJ2-7; 7 nucleotides match TRBD1. Trimming cost V 5 bases and J 4 bases; bases outside gene matches: 11. In germline, CDR1 is MNHNS, CDR2 SASEGT. The CDR3 is made up of 15 amino acids. The CDR3 loop is CASSTRQGLTYEQYF. Written as DNA, the CDR3 is TGTGCCAGCAGTACTAGACAGGGTCTTACTTACGAGCAGTACTTC.

V and J are TRBV2 and TRBJ2-7; 11 bases match TRBD2. The junction had 12 bases not matched to a gene; V was cut back by 3 bases and J by 5 bases. CDR3 length: 17 amino acids. Germline-derived CDR1 and CDR2 are SNHLY and FYNNEI. The CDR3 nucleotides read TGTGCCAGCAGTGACCTGGACCTTAGCGGGAGGGCCGACGAGCAGTACTTC. Its protein product is CASSDLDLSGRADEQYF.

The gene calls are TRBV7-9 and TRBJ2-1; perhaps TRBD1 as D (5 bases). The CDR3 consists of 12 residues. Trimming left V 5 bases short and J 6 bases short, with 8 bases between. From germline, CDR1 is SEHNR and CDR2 FQNEAQ (reference sequence). CDR3 amino acids: CASSIGVNEQFF. CDR3 nucleotide sequence: TGTGCCAGCAGCATAGGGGTCAATGAGCAGTTCTTC.

This rearrangement joins TRBV7-2 to TRBJ2-1; 8 bases map to TRBD2. Germline trimming cut 1 base from V and 4 bases from J; bases unmatched to any gene: 6. Germline V CDR1 and CDR2: SGHTA, FQGNSA. The length of the CDR3 is 16 residues. CDR3 region: CASSLVGTRSYNEQFF. CDR3 DNA sequence: TGTGCCAGCAGCTTAGTTGGGACTAGAAGTTACAATGAGCAGTTCTTC.

Details on this clone: At one end the junction does not follow the germline gene, possibly because of a read error. This chain links TRBV18 with TRBJ1-4; possibly TRBD1 for D (6 bases). Looked up from germline, CDR1 is KGHSH and CDR2 is LQKENI. CDR3 size: 15 residues. In nucleotides, the CDR3 is TGTGCCAGCTCACCCCAGACAGGTTCGAATGAAAAGCTGTTTTTT. Translated, it gives CASSPQTGSNEKLFF.

The V call is TRBV18, the J call TRBJ2-7; D may match TRBD1 or TRBD2 (5 bases each). The CDR3 contains 17 residues. Germline V gives CDR1 KGHSH, CDR2 LQKENI. Trimming took 1 base from V and 0 from J, leaving 16 bases between them. The CDR3 sequence: CASSPLSGRVSSYEQYF. CDR3 bases: TGTGCCAGCTCACCACTATCGGGACGGGTGAGCTCCTACGAGCAGTACTTC.

This CDR3 is CASSPGKTTGELFF. In DNA, the CDR3 is TGTGCCAGCTCTCCGGGGAAAACCACCGGGGAGCTGTTTTTT. The gene calls are TRBV11-1 and TRBJ2-2, with D perhaps matching TRBD2 (5 bases). This CDR3 comprises 14 residues. Trimming shortened V by 8 bases and J by 4 bases, and 14 bases separated the two germline ends. Germline V gene sequence: CDR1 SGHAT, CDR2 FQDESV (reference sequence).

V is TRBV10-1 and J is TRBJ2-1, with unresolved D. The germline V gene encodes CDR1 WNHNN and CDR2 SYGVQD (reference sequence). V lost 3 bases to trimming and J lost 4 bases, with 7 bases between them. The CDR3 spans 13 residues. The CDR3 is CASSDDGYNEQFF. The CDR3 region has the DNA TGCGCCAGCAGTGACGACGGATACAATGAGCAGTTCTTC.

This chain connects TRBV5-6 to TRBJ1-3, with D possibly being TRBD1 (5 bases). This CDR3 is built from 14 residues. Germline V gene sequence: CDR1 SGHDT, CDR2 YYEEEE. V lost 4 bases and J lost 4, with 12 bases in between. CDR3: CASSRDLIGNTIYF. The CDR3 nucleotides read TGTGCCAGCAGCCGGGACCTGATAGGAAACACCATATATTTT.

This chain uses TRBV14 with TRBJ2-3; D may correspond to TRBD1 or TRBD2 (6 bases each). V dropped 4 bases and J dropped 2 bases, with 16 bases sitting between them. The CDR3 contains 16 residues. Germline CDR1 SGHDN, CDR2 FVKESK. CDR3 protein: CASSPVGGSHTDTQYF. The DNA for the CDR3 is TGTGCCAGCAGCCCAGTCGGGGGCTCGCACACAGATACGCAGTATTTT.

J is TRBJ1-2 and V is TRBV6-5, with 10 bases fitting TRBD1. CDR1 MNHEY and CDR2 SVGAGI come from the germline V gene. CDR3 length equals 13 residues. J gave up 10 bases and V 4 bases, and 6 bases lay outside the gene matches. The CDR3 is CASSSGTGVDYTF. The CDR3 coding sequence is TGTGCCAGCAGTTCCGGGACAGGGGTTGACTACACCTTC.

This clone was recorded once. The chain carries TRBV28 and TRBJ2-7; the D gene is possibly TRBD1 (7 bases). V shed 6 bases and J shed 2 bases, with 14 bases lying between them. CDR3 length: 14 residues. Germline V gene data show CDR1 as MDHEN and CDR2 as SYDVKM. The CDR3 is CASSSGDRPYEQYF. The CDR3, as DNA: TGTGCCAGCAGCTCGGGGGACAGACCCTACGAGCAGTACTTC.

The chain combines TRBV11-2 with TRBJ2-5; D is possibly TRBD2 (6 bases). Germline V lookup: CDR1 SGHAT, CDR2 FQNNGV. The CDR3 runs 17 residues. Between the trimmed V and J ends, which lost 5 bases and 2 bases, there was a span of 21 bases. CDR3 loop: CASSHLGGGLRQETQYF. The CDR3 bases are TGTGCCAGCAGCCATCTCGGGGGAGGTTTAAGACAAGAGACCCAGTACTTC.

The chain uses TRBV5-1 and TRBJ1-2, with D possibly being TRBD1 (5 bases). This CDR3 has 15 amino acids. V was cut by 1 base and J by 7 bases, with 17 bases left in between. The germline V gene has CDR1 SGHRS and CDR2 YFSETQ. CDR3 nucleotide sequence: TGCGCCAGCAGCTTGTGGCAGGGCGCGATAAGTGGCTACACCTTC. Its translation is CASSLWQGAISGYTF.

The chain joins TRBV9 to TRBJ2-3; TRBD1 matches 10 bases. The CDR3 contains 14 residues. V lost 3 bases and J lost 5; bases outside the gene matches: 3. From germline, CDR1 is SGDLS and CDR2 YYNGEE. The chain's CDR3 is CASSGTGGRDTQYF. The CDR3 nucleotides read TGTGCCAGCAGCGGGACAGGGGGGCGAGATACGCAGTATTTT.

This clone has more than one count but fewer than ten. The CDR3 spells CASSLDSHNQPQHF. CDR3 nucleotide sequence: TGCGCCAGCAGCTTGGACAGCCACAATCAGCCCCAGCATTTT. V and J are TRBV5-1 and TRBJ1-5; D gene uncertain. The CDR3 has 14 residues. CDR1 is SGHRS and CDR2 is YFSETQ in the germline V gene. The V gene lost 0 bases and the J gene lost 3 bases, with 7 bases spanning the gap.

The chain combines TRBV18 with TRBJ1-3; D unresolved. Germline V CDR1 and CDR2: KGHSH, LQKENI. This CDR3 spans 15 amino acids. V lost 2 bases, J lost 0 bases, and 8 bases lay in between. This chain's CDR3 is CASSPSGDSGNTIYF. CDR3 nucleotides: TGTGCCAGCTCACCAAGCGGAGACTCTGGAAACACCATATATTTT.

This chain uses TRBV18 with TRBJ2-7, with TRBD1 as a possible D gene (5 bases). With 0 bases removed from V and 1 base from J, the gap between germline ends came to 10 bases. Germline values: CDR1 KGHSH, CDR2 LQKENI. The CDR3 covers 15 residues. CDR3 bases: TGTGCCAGCTCACCACCCGCCGCAGGGTCCTACGAGCAGTACTTC. As protein: CASSPPAAGSYEQYF.

To note about this clone: The same CDR3 can be traced to other DNA sequences in this sample. This chain joins TRBV5-1 and TRBJ2-7; TRBD2 matches at 11 bases. Germline CDR1 reads SGHRS; CDR2 reads YFSETQ. The junction had 3 bases not matched to a gene; V was cut back by 4 bases and J by 3 bases. This CDR3 comprises 14 residues. In nucleotides, the CDR3 is TGCGCCAGCAGCCTGACTAGCGGGAACTACGAGCAGTACTTC. Translated, it gives CASSLTSGNYEQYF.

This clone showed up just once. J is TRBJ2-1 and V is TRBV5-6, with unresolved D. Trimming shortened V by 4 bases and J by 10 bases, and 12 bases separated the two germline ends. Per the germline V gene, CDR1 is SGHDT and CDR2 is YYEEEE. The CDR3 sequence is 12 residues long. CDR3 residues: CASSRYAAEQFF. CDR3 bases: TGTGCCAGCAGCCGGTACGCGGCGGAGCAGTTCTTC.

The chain joins TRBV28 to TRBJ1-2; D not resolved. V shed 5 bases and J shed 5 bases, with 12 bases lying between them. Per germline, CDR1 MDHEN and CDR2 SYDVKM. This CDR3 contains 13 residues. The CDR3 is CASSLDAVYGYTF. CDR3 coding DNA: TGTGCCAGCAGTCTGGATGCCGTTTATGGCTACACCTTC.

The J gene is TRBJ2-1, the V gene TRBV5-1; D is possibly TRBD2 (6 bases). V lost 6 bases and J lost 4, with 20 bases in between. CDR3 length equals 16 residues. CDR1 is SGHRS and CDR2 is YFSETQ in the germline V gene. CDR3 sequence reads: CASKPRGTLPYNEQFF. CDR3 nucleotide sequence: TGCGCCAGCAAACCCCGGGGGACCCTACCTTACAATGAGCAGTTCTTC.